The present entry profiles one TCR beta chain with its context. Its antigen is unidentified. The data originate from a study of PD-1 blockade in classical Hodgkin lymphoma. Whole-study results and caveats: With CD4+ cells, TCR diversity rose significantly by C4D1, but not with CD8+ cells. Later analyses included only patients treated at least 1 year post-ASCT. Reports indicated that newly diagnosed patients had lower baseline TCR diversity than healthy donors did.

Trimming shortened V by 6 bases and J by 6 bases, and 18 bases separated the two germline ends. CDR1 MNHEY and CDR2 SVGAGI come from the germline V gene. The CDR3 length is 15 residues. Time point denoted: cycle 4 day 1 (C4D1), after more than five weeks of nivolumab. Relapse was seen in all patients after autologous stem cell transplantation, and brentuximab vedotin exposure was variable. After PBMCs were thawed, their CD8+ T cells were isolated by magnetic negative selection. TCRdb's table, derived via immunoSEQ multiplex PCR, lists solely in-frame clones and lacks some. Counted here are approximately 19,000 clones, around 89% occurring once; the ten biggest clones make up approximately 5.3%.

The receptor's source is a human donor with classical Hodgkin lymphoma. The chain combines TRBV6-5 with TRBJ2-1; no firm D call. Material: CD8+ T cells from blood, obtained before the fourth cycle of nivolumab. The CDR3 sequence: CASSLMPLSGNEQFF. DNA for the CDR3: TGTGCCAGCAGCCTCATGCCCCTCTCAGGCAATGAGCAGTTCTTC.